This T cell receptor beta chain was captured in a study of blood T cell repertoires in COVID-19 (dated by TCRdb to 2020 to 2021). Looking at the study overall: Samples covering the acute and convalescent phases of COVID-19 were provided by collaborators in the United States, Italy and Spain. Where available, HLA class I and class II types were obtained from metadata supplied by the sample provider rather than from assay-based typing. The dataset comprised deeply sampled blood TCRbeta repertoires from subjects exposed to, actively infected with, or recovered from COVID-19. Samples came from the ongoing ImmuneRACE study (first 160 participants) plus 1,254 subjects from 6 global collaborators. Nearly every sample came with metadata listing a de-identified subject ID, COVID-19 status, age in years and sex. The material from the prospective study consisted of cDNA or gDNA derived from T cells, B-cell-depleted T cells, or PBMCs. The repertoires were made available in a free public database intended to serve as a resource for research on the immune response to SARS-CoV-2. The paper's findings and limits, for the study overall: The amount of clinical and demographic metadata varied by source and participant and was provided uncurated.

Whole blood was collected in K2EDTA tubes by collaborating institutions according to the institutions' own protocols. For TCRbeta analysis, collaborators shipped samples as frozen whole blood, isolated PBMCs, or DNA extracted from either of those sample types. V is trimmed back by 4 bases and J by 1 base, and the junction contains 6 bases that no gene match accounts for. The germline V gene (reference sequence) sets CDR1 to SGHNT and CDR2 to YYREEE. The CDR3 holds 16 amino acids from the cysteine to the phenylalanine. Solely the CDR3 DNA is kept, with 48 bases framed from the first base. The immunoSEQ Assay, a bias-controlled multiplex PCR, was used to amplify TCRbeta CDR3 regions from genomic DNA. The paper's processing steps were these. The number of nucleated cells in each sample was estimated from the amplification of reference gene primers within the assay. To quantify the absolute abundance of each unique TCRbeta CDR3 rearrangement, sequence reads were collapsed and filtered. For each sample, productive Simpson clonality was calculated as the square root of Simpson's diversity index across productive rearrangements. What TCRdb holds here is the immuneACCESS table cut down to in-frame rearrangements. Part of the clones is not present; checked against another copy, under half of the missing clones reflect an unresolved V gene, and the others are unexplained. The DNA was the basis for D and trimming; V, J and clone size are from that table. In this sample the table shows 10,000 to 15,000 clones, approximately 83% of which occur a single time. Roughly 25% of the sample goes to the ten largest clones.

With regard to this clone: The antigen it binds to is not known. Base qualities are not recorded, but no much larger clone differs from it by a single base.

Sequenced sample: peripheral blood. The clonotype originates from a man aged 40-50 years with active or convalescent COVID-19. Here the chain combines TRBV5-4 and TRBJ2-2, and 8 junctional nucleotides match TRBD1. The DNA reads TGTGCCAGCAGCAACGGACAGGGAAGGAACACCGGGGAGCTGTTTTTT. Translated, this is CASSNGQGRNTGELFF.